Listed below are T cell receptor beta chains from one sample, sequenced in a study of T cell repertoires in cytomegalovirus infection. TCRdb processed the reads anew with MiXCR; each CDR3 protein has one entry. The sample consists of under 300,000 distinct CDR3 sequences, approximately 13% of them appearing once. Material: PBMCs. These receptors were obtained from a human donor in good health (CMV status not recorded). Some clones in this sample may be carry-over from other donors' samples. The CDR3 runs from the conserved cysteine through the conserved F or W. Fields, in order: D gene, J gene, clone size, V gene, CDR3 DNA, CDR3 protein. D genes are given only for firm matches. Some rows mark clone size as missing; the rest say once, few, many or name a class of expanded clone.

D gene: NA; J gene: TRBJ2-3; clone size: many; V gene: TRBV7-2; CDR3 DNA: TGTGCCAGCAGCCAAACAGATACGCAGTATTTT; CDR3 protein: CASSQTDTQYF
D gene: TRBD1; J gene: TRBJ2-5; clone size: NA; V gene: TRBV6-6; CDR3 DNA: TGTGCCAGCAGTTACTCTCTACAGGGGAACGATAGAAAGACCCAGTACTTC; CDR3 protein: CASSYSLQGNDRKTQYF
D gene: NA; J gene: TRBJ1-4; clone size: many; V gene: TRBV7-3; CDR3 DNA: TGTGCCAGCAGCGAGGGGGGAGGAGATGGAGAAAAACTGTTTTTT; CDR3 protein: CASSEGGGDGEKLFF
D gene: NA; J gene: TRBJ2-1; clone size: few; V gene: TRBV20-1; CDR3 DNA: TGCAGTGCTAGACCCTTGCGGGGAGAGGGGTACAATGAGCAGTTCTTC; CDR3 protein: CSARPLRGEGYNEQFF
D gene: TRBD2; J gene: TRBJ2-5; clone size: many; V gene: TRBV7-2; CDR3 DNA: TGTGCCAGCGGCCGAACTAGCGAGGTCCAAGAGACCCAGTACTTC; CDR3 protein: CASGRTSEVQETQYF
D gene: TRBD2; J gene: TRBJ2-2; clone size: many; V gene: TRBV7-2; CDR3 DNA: TGTGCCAGCAGCCTTACGGGGGGAGGCGGGGAGCTGTTTTTT; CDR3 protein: CASSLTGGGGELFF
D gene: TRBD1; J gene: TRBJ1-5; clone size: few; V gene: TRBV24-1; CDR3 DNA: TGTGCCACCAGTGACCCCGGACAGGGGGGCAATCAGCCCCAGCATTTT; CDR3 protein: CATSDPGQGGNQPQHF
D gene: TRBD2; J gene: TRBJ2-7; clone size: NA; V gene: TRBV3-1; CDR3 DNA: TGTGCCAGCAGCCCCCGGTCTAGCGGGTTCTCCTACGAGCAGTACTTC; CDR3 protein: CASSPRSSGFSYEQYF
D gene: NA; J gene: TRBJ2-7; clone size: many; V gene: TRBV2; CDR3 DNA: TGTGCCAGCAGTTACGGGGGAAAGGAGGGTTCCTACGAGCAGTACTTC; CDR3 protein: CASSYGGKEGSYEQYF
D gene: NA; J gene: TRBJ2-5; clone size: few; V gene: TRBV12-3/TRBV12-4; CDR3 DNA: TGTGCCAGCAGTTTCCCTGGAGTGGAGACCCAGTACTTC; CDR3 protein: CASSFPGVETQYF
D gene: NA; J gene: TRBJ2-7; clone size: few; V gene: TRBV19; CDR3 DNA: TGTGCCAGTAGTATCGGCAACTCCTACGAGCAGTACTTC; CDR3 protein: CASSIGNSYEQYF
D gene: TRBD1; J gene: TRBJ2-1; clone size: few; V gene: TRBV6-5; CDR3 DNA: TGTGCCAGCAGTCTGGGACAGGTCTACAATGAGCAGTTCTTC; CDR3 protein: CASSLGQVYNEQFF
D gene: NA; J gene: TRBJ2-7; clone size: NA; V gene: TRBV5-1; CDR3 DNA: TGCGCCAGCAGCACCGTCCCCGGGAGCTACGAGCAGTACTTC; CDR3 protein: CASSTVPGSYEQYF
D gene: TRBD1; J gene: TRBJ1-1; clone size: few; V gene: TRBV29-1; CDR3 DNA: TGCAGCGTTCTCGACAGGGGGAGGGCGAACACTGAAGCTTTCTTT; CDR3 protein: CSVLDRGRANTEAFF
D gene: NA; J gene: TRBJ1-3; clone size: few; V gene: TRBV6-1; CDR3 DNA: TGTGCCAGCATGCCGGGACACGGAAACACCATATATTTT; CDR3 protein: CASMPGHGNTIYF
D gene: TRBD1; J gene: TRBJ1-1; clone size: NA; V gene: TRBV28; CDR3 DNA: TGTGCCAGCACGGACAGGAGGGGGGTGAACACTGAAGCTTTCTTT; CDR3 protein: CASTDRRGVNTEAFF
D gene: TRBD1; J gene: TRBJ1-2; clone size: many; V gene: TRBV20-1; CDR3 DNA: TGCAGTGCCACACTACAGGGGTCCTATGGCTACACCTTC; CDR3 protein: CSATLQGSYGYTF